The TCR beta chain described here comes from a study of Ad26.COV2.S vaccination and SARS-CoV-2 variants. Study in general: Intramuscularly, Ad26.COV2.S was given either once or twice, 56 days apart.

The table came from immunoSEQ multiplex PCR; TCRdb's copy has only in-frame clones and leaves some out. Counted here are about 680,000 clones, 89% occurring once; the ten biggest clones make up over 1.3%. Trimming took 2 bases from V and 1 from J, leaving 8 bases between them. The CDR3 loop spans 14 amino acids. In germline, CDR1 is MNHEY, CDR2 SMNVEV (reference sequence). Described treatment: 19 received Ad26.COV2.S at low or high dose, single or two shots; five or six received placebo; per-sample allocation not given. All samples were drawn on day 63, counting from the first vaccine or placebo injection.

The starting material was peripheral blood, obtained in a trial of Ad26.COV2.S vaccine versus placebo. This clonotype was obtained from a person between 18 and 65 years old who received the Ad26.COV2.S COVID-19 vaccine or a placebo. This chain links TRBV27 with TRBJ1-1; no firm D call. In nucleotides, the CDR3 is TGTGCCAGCAGTTTACCGGGAGGGAACACTGAAGCTTTCTTT. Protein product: CASSLPGGNTEAFF.